Listed below are T cell receptor beta chains from one sample, sequenced in a study of blood T cells in healthy people across ages. TCRdb used MiXCR to reprocess the 5' RACE reads, holding one entry per CDR3 protein. Here the sample spans more than 800,000 distinct CDR3 sequences, 25% to 30% being singletons. The specimen was blood. The receptors here all came from a woman over 75 in good health. Each CDR3 is given without its conserved first and last residue.

j_call v_call cdr3_aa
TRBJ2-5 TRBV5-6 ASSFPAEGDNEQY
TRBJ2-3 TRBV7-9 ASSFQAGGLDTQY
TRBJ1-2 TRBV4-3 ASSQAQGTLSGYT
TRBJ2-1 TRBV6-5 ASRNAGGPF
TRBJ2-5 TRBV20-1 SAGVRETQY
TRBJ2-5 TRBV11-2 ASSLVETRY
TRBJ2-1 TRBV7-2 ASSLKSYNEQF
TRBJ2-7 TRBV28 ASSLPRGAYEQY
TRBJ2-1 TRBV7-9 ASSLAAAGGRSNEQF
TRBJ2-1 TRBV12-3/TRBV12-4 ASSSGSGTINEQF
TRBJ2-1 TRBV29-1 SVEGARRNEQF
TRBJ2-1 TRBV7-2 ASSLRQSAGYNEQF
TRBJ2-3 TRBV20-1 SASPGTSGTDTQY
TRBJ2-3 TRBV6-2/TRBV6-3 ASSYGGVGTDTQY
TRBJ2-7 TRBV7-2 ASSLGPSGGGNEQY
TRBJ2-5 TRBV14 ASSLRLAGALETQY
TRBJ1-2 TRBV6-5 ASSSAEGGCT
TRBJ2-3 TRBV6-6 ASSYGQNTDTQY
TRBJ2-7 TRBV7-2 ASSQLSGGGEQY
TRBJ2-1 TRBV9 ASSVKTGGGNNEQF
TRBJ1-2 TRBV25-1 ASIGRAGTTYGYT
TRBJ1-3 TRBV10-3 AISESTPGGHGNTIY
TRBJ2-1 TRBV6-1 ASRSTSGGSYNERF
TRBJ2-1 TRBV7-2 ASSSPHRGLAGQTQF
TRBJ2-5 TRBV11-2 ASSLVGAGALGGQY
TRBJ1-2 TRBV7-9 ASSLGKPYGYT
TRBJ1-1 TRBV11-3 ASSFKGGRNTEAF
TRBJ2-7 TRBV7-2 ASSLAQPLEQY
TRBJ1-5 TRBV3-1 ASSQGMTGFTQSSQH
TRBJ2-4 TRBV20-1 SASHTGVAKNIQY
TRBJ1-6 TRBV12-3/TRBV12-4 ASSPARTNSPPH
TRBJ2-6 TRBV18 ASSRQDGANVLT
TRBJ2-3 TRBV6-2/TRBV6-3 ASSYRDYEPTDTQY
TRBJ1-4 TRBV7-2 ASSKTGQPNEKLF
TRBJ2-7 TRBV2 ASSNWEEQY
TRBJ1-2 TRBV2 ASRVTANYGYT
TRBJ1-6 TRBV28 ASSLRSYNSPLH
TRBJ2-2 TRBV19 ASNQLRGTGELF
TRBJ2-3 TRBV12-3/TRBV12-4 ASRTGGTNTDVQY
TRBJ2-3 TRBV20-1 SAREGHDTQY
TRBJ2-3 TRBV28 ASSGGQGRTDTQY
TRBJ2-2 TRBV5-1 ASSVNRGSGELF
TRBJ2-7 TRBV7-9 ASSRDRGSYNEQY
TRBJ1-5 TRBV15 ATSGTGTGYWSNQPRH
TRBJ2-5 TRBV20-1 SATPGWLAGGKETQY
TRBJ1-2 TRBV20-1 SARTGLAYGYT
TRBJ2-1 TRBV19 ATRDRLYNEQF
TRBJ2-6 TRBV7-9 ASSPRIGVGANVLT
TRBJ2-2 TRBV6-2/TRBV6-3 ASRGRESYWTGELF
TRBJ2-7 TRBV11-2 ASSLTRREQY
TRBJ2-3 TRBV28 ASSSPLRQGVTDTQY